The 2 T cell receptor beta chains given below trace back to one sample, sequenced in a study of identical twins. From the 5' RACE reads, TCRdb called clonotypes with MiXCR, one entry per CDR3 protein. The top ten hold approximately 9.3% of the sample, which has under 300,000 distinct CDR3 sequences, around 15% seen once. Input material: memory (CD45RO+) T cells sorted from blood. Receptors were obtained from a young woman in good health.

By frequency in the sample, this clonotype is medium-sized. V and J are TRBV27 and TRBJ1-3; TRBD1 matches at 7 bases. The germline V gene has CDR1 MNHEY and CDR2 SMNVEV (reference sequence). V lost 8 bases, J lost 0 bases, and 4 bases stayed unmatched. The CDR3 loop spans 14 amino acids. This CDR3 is CASGQASSGNTIYF. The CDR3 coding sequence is TGTGCCAGCGGACAGGCGAGCTCTGGAAACACCATATATTTT.

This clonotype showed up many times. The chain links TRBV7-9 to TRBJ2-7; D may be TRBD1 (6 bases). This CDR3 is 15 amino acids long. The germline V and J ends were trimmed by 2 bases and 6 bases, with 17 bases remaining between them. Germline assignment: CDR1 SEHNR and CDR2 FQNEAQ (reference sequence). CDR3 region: CASSLRQDDRGEQYF. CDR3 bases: TGTGCCAGCAGCTTAAGACAGGACGACCGCGGCGAGCAGTACTTC.